This TCR beta chain was identified in a study of siplizumab effects on memory and regulatory T cells. The CDR3 length is 15 residues. The germline gives CDR1 SGDLS, CDR2 YYNGEE. The V end lost 0 bases, the J end lost 0 bases, and 8 bases lay between the germline ends. Study-wide findings and caveats: Naive versus memory phenotype went unassigned for roughly 75-97% of proliferating CD4+ or CD8+ clones.

As regards this clone: Its cognate antigen is unknown.

The protocol was immunoSEQ multiplex PCR, while the TCRdb copy is restricted to in-frame clones and leaves out a portion. The table includes 70,000 to 95,000 clones, roughly 93% detected once. This chain joins TRBV9 and TRBJ2-3; D gene ambiguous. The specimen sequenced was CD8+ T cells sorted from blood. The origin of this receptor is a human donor in good health. DNA of the CDR3: TGTGCCAGCAGCGTAGGGGTAAGGAGCACAGATACGCAGTATTTT. Translating gives CASSVGVRSTDTQYF.